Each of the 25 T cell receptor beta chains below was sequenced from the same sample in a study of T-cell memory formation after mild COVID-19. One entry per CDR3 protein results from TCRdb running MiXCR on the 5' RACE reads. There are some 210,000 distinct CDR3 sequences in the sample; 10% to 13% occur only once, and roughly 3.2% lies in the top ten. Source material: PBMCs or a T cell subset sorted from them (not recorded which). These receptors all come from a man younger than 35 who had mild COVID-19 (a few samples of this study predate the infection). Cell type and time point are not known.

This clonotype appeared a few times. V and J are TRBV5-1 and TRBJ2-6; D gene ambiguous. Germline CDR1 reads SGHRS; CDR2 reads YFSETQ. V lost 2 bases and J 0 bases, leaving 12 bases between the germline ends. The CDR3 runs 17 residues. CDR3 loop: CASSFRNRVSGANVLTF. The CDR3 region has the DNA TGCGCCAGCAGCTTTAGGAACCGCGTCTCTGGGGCCAACGTCCTGACTTTC.

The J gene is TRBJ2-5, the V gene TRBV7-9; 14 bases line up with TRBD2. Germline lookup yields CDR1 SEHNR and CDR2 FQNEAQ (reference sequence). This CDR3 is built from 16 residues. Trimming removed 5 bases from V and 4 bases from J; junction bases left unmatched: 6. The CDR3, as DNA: TGTGCCAGCAGCCCAGGACTAGCGGGGGGCCGAGAGACCCAGTACTTC. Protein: CASSPGLAGGRETQYF.

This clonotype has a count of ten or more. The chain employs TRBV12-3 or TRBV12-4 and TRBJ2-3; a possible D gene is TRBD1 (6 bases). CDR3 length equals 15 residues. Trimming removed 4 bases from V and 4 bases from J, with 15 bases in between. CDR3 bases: TGTGCCAGCAGTTCTAGCAGGGGTGAGGCAGATACGCAGTATTTT. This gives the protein CASSSSRGEADTQYF.

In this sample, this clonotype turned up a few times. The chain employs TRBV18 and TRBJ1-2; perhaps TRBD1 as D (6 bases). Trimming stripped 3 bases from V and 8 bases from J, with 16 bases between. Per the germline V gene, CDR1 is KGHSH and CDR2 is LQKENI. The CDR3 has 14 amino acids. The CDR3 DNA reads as TGTGCCAGCTCACCCTCCGGGACATCCACCGGCTACACCTTC. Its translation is CASSPSGTSTGYTF.

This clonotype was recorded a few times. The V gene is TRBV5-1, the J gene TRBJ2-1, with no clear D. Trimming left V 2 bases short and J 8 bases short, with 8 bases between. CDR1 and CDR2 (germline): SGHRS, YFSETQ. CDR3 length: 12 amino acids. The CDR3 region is CASSFVRDEQFF. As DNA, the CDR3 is TGCGCCAGCAGCTTCGTCCGAGATGAGCAGTTCTTC.

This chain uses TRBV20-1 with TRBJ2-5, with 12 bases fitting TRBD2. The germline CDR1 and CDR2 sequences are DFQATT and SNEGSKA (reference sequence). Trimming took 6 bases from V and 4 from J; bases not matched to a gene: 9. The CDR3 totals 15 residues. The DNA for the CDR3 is TGCAGTGCCCGACTTCCGACTAGCGGGGGAGAGACCCAGTACTTC. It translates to CSARLPTSGGETQYF.

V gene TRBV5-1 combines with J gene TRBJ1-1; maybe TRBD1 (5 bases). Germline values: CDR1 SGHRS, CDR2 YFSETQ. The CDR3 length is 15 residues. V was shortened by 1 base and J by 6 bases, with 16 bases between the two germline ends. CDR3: CASSLRRGRGPEAFF. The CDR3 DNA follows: TGCGCCAGCAGCTTGCGGCGGGGAAGGGGACCTGAAGCTTTCTTT. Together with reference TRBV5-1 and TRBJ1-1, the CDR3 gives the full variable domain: KAGVTQTPRYLIKTRGQQVTLSCSPISGHRSVSWYQQTPGQGLQFLFEYFSETQRNKGNFPGRFSGRQFSNSRSEMNVSTLELGDSALYLCASSLRRGRGPEAFFGQGTRLTVV.

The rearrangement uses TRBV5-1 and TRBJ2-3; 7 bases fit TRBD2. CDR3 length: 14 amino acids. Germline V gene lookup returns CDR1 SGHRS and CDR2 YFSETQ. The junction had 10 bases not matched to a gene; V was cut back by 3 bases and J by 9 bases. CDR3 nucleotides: TGCGCCAGCAGCTCCGGGACTACCACCTCCACGCAGTATTTT. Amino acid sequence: CASSSGTTTSTQYF. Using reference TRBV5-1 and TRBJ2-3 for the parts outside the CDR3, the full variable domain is KAGVTQTPRYLIKTRGQQVTLSCSPISGHRSVSWYQQTPGQGLQFLFEYFSETQRNKGNFPGRFSGRQFSNSRSEMNVSTLELGDSALYLCASSSGTTTSTQYFGPGTRLTVL.

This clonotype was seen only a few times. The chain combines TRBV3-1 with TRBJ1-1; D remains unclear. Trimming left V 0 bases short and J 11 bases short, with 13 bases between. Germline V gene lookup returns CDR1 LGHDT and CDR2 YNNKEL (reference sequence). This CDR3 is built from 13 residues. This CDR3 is CASSQDPGGRAFF. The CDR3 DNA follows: TGTGCCAGCAGCCAAGATCCCGGCGGGAGGGCTTTCTTT.

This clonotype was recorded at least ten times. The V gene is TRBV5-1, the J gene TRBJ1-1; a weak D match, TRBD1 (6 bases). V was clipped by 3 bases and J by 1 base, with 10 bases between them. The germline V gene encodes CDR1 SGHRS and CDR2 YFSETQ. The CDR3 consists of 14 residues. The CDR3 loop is CASSSQGTNTEAFF. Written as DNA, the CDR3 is TGCGCCAGCAGCTCCCAGGGGACGAACACTGAAGCTTTCTTT.

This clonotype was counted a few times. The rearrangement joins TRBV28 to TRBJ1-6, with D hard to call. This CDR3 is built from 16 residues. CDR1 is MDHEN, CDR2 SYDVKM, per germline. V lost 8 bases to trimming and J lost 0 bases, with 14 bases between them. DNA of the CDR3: TGTGCCAGCGTTGCTGCGCGGGGCTCCTATAATTCACCCCTCCACTTT. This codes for CASVAARGSYNSPLHF.

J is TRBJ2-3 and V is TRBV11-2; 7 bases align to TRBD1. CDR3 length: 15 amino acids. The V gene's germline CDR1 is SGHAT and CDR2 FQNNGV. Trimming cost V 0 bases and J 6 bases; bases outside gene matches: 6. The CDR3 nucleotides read TGTGCCAGCAGCTTAGATCGTGTCAGGGGGGATACGCAGTATTTT. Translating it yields CASSLDRVRGDTQYF.

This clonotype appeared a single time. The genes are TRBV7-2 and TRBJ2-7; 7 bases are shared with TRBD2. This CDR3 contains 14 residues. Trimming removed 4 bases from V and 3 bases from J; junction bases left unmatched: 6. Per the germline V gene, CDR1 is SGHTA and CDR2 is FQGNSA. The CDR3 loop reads CASSSVSGGYEQYF. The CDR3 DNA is TGTGCCAGCAGCTCAGTTTCGGGGGGCTACGAGCAGTACTTC.

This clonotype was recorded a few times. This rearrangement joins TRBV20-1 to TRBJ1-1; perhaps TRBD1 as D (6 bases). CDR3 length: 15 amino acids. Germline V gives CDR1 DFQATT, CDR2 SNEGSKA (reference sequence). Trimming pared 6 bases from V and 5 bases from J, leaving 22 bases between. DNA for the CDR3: TGCAGTGCCAACGACCCTCGGAGGGGGAATACTGAAGCTTTCTTT. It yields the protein CSANDPRRGNTEAFF.

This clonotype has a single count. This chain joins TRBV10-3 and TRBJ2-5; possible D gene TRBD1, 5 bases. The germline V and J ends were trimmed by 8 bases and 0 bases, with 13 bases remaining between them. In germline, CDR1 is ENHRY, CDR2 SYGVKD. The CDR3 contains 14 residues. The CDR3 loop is CAIGATRNQETQYF. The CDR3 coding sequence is TGTGCCATCGGGGCCACGAGAAACCAAGAGACCCAGTACTTC.

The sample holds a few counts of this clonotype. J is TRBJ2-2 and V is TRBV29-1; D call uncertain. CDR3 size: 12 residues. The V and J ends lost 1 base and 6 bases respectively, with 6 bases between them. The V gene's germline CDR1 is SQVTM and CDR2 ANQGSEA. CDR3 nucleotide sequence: TGCAGCGTTGAAGGGGGTGCCGGGGAGCTGTTTTTT. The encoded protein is CSVEGGAGELFF.

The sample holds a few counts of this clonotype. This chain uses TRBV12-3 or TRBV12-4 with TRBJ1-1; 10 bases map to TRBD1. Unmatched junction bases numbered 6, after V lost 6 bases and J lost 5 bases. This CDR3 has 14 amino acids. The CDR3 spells CASRGDRGRTEAFF. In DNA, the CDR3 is TGTGCCAGCAGGGGAGACAGGGGGCGGACTGAAGCTTTCTTT.

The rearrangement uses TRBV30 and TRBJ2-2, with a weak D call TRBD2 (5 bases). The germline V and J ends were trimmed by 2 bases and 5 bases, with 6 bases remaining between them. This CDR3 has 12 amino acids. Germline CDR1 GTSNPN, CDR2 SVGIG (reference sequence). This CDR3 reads CAWSRGTGELFF. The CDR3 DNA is TGTGCCTGGAGTCGAGGGACCGGGGAGCTGTTTTTT.

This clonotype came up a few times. Here the CDR3 reads CASSSTGIHNEQFF. Written as DNA, the CDR3 is TGCGCCAGCAGCTCCACTGGGATACACAATGAGCAGTTCTTC. This chain joins TRBV5-1 and TRBJ2-1; D is undetermined. Deletions cut 3 bases from V and 5 bases from J, with 12 bases between. Germline V gene data show CDR1 as SGHRS and CDR2 as YFSETQ. CDR3 length equals 14 residues.

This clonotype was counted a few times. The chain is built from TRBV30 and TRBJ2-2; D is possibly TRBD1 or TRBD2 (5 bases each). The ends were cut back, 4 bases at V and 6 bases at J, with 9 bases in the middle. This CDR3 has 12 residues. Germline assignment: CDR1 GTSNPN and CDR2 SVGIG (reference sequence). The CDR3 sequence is CAWTRGPGELFF. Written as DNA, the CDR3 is TGTGCCTGGACGAGGGGTCCCGGGGAGCTGTTTTTT.

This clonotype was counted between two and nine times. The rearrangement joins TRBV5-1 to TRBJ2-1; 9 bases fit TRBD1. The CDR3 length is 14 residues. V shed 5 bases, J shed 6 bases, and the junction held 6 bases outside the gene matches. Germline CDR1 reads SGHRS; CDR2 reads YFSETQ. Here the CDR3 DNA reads TGCGCCAGCAGTGGGACAGGGACTATCAATGAGCAGTTCTTC. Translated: CASSGTGTINEQFF.

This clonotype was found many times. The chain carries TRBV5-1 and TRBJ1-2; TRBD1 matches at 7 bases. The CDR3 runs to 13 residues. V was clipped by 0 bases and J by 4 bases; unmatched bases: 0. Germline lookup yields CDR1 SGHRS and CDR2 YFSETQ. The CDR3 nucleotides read TGCGCCAGCAGCTTGGGGGACAGCTATGGCTACACCTTC. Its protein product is CASSLGDSYGYTF. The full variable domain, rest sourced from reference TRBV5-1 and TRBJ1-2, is KAGVTQTPRYLIKTRGQQVTLSCSPISGHRSVSWYQQTPGQGLQFLFEYFSETQRNKGNFPGRFSGRQFSNSRSEMNVSTLELGDSALYLCASSLGDSYGYTFGSGTRLTVV.

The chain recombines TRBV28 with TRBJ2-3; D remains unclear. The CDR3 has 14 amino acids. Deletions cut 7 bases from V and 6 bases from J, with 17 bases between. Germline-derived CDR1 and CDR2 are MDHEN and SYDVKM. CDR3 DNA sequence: TGTGCCAGCACCTTCGGAGTACCCAAGGATACGCAGTATTTT. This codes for CASTFGVPKDTQYF.

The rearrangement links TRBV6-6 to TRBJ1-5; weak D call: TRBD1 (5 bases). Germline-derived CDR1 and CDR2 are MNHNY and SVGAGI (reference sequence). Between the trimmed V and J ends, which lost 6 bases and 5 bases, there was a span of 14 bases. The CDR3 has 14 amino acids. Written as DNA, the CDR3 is TGTGCCAGCAGCGCTACAGCGGGGGATCAGCCCCAGCATTTT. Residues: CASSATAGDQPQHF.

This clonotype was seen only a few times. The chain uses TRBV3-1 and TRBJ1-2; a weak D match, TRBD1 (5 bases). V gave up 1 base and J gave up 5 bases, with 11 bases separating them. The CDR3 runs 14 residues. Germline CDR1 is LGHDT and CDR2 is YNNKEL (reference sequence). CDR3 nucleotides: TGTGCCAGCAGCCAAGGGAGGGGATGGTATGGCTACACCTTC. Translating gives CASSQGRGWYGYTF.